The entry that follows covers one T cell receptor beta chain sequence. Its antigen is not identified. From the 5' RACE reads, TCRdb called clonotypes with MiXCR, one entry per CDR3 protein. The profile shows around 280,000 distinct CDR3 sequences, 20% of them singletons. This sample was included in a study of CD8 T cells in ankylosing spondylitis. Germline V CDR1 and CDR2: SGDLS, YYNGEE. The CDR3 contains 18 residues. The junction had 11 bases not matched to a gene; V was cut back by 3 bases and J by 0 bases. Findings and limits, study-wide: Roughly eight highly homologous variants made up a TCR beta motif that seemed to typify ankylosing spondylitis blood.

This receptor was taken from a male donor with ankylosing spondylitis or in good health (not recorded which). V is TRBV9 and J is TRBJ2-3; 9 bases align to TRBD2. Sequencing used blood, either unsorted or a sorted T cell fraction (not recorded which). Written as DNA, the CDR3 is TGTGCCAGCAGCGAGGGGGATCTAGCGGGACCTAGCACAGATACGCAGTATTTT. Translated, it gives CASSEGDLAGPSTDTQYF.